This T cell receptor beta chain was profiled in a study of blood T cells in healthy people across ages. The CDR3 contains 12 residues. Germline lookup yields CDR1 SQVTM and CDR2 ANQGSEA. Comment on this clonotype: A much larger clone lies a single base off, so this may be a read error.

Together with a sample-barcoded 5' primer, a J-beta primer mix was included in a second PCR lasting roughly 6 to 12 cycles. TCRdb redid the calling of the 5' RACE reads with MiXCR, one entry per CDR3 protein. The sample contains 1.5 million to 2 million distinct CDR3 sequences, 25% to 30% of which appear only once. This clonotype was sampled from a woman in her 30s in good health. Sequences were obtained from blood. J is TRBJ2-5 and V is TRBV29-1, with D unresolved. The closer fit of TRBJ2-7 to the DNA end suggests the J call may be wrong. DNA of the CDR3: TGCGGCGTTGATACGGGTCCCTACGAGCAGTACTTC. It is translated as CGVDTGPYEQYF.